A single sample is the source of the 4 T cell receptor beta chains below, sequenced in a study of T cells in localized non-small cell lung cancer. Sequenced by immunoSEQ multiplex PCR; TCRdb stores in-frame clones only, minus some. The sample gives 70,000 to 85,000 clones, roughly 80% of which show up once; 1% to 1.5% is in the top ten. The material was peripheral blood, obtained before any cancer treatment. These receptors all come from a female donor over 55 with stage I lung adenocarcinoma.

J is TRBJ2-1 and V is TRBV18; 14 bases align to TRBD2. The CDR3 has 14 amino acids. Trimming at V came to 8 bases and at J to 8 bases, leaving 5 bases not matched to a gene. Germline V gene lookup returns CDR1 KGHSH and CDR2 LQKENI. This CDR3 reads CASTGTSGGDEQFF. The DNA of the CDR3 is TGTGCCAGCACGGGGACTAGCGGGGGTGATGAGCAGTTCTTC.

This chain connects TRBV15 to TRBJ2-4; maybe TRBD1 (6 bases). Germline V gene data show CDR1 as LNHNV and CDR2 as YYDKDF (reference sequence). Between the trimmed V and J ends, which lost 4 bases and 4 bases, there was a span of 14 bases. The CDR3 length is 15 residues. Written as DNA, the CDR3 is TGTGCCACCAGCATAATTCACAGGGATAAAAACATTCAGTACTTC. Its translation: CATSIIHRDKNIQYF.

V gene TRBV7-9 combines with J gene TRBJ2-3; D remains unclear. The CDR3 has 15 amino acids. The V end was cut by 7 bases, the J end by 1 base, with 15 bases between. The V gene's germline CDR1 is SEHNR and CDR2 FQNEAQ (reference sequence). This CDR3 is CASTLLTRRTDTQYF. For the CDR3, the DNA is TGTGCCAGCACCCTGCTGACAAGACGCACAGATACGCAGTATTTT. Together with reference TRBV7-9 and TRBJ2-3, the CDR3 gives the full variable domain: DTGVSQNPRHKITKRGQNVTFRCDPISEHNRLYWYRQTLGQGPEFLTYFQNEAQLEKSRLLSDRFSAERPKGSFSTLEIQRTEQGDSAMYLCASTLLTRRTDTQYFGPGTRLTVL.

In nucleotides, the CDR3 is TGTGCCAGCAGTCATCGGGGTGGGATCGTGGAGTCTAATGAAAAACTGTTTTTT. Protein: CASSHRGGIVESNEKLFF. The chain uses TRBV11-2 and TRBJ1-4, with D unclear. The CDR3 has 18 amino acids. Per the germline V gene, CDR1 is SGHAT and CDR2 is FQNNGV. V was pared by 6 bases and J by 3 bases, with 23 bases between.